The 8 T cell receptor beta chains in this list originate from one sample, sequenced in a study of T-cell memory formation after mild COVID-19. TCRdb recomputed calls from the 5' RACE reads with MiXCR, one row per CDR3 protein. This sample yields roughly 340,000 distinct CDR3 sequences, of which 20% to 25% are seen a single time; roughly 21% belongs to the top ten. Sequenced material: PBMCs or a T cell subset sorted from them (not recorded which). All receptors derive from a man younger than 30 who had mild COVID-19 (a few samples of this study predate the infection). Cell type and time point are not known.

The genes are TRBV25-1 and TRBJ1-1; tentative D call: TRBD1 (6 bases). CDR1 is MGHDK, CDR2 SYGVNS, per germline. Deletions cut 6 bases from V and 2 bases from J, with 13 bases between. The CDR3 has 14 amino acids. CDR3 coding DNA: TGTGCCAGCAGGGAGACAGGTATAAACACTGAAGCTTTCTTT. It yields the protein CASRETGINTEAFF. The complete variable domain, with remaining parts taken from reference TRBV25-1 and TRBJ1-1, reads EADIYQTPRYLVIGTGKKITLECSQTMGHDKMYWYQQDPGMELHLIHYSYGVNSTEKGDLSSESTVSRIRTEHFPLTLESARPSHTSQYLCASRETGINTEAFFGQGTRLTVV.

The V gene is TRBV5-6, the J gene TRBJ1-5; 7 bases match TRBD1. The ends lost 3 bases at V and 7 bases at J; junction bases unmatched: 7. This CDR3 comprises 14 residues. The germline gives CDR1 SGHDT, CDR2 YYEEEE. CDR3 DNA: TGTGCCAGCAGCTCCAGAGGGGGCGGGCAGCCCCAGCATTTT. It yields the protein CASSSRGGGQPQHF.

The rearrangement links TRBV7-2 to TRBJ1-6; 9 bases map to TRBD1. V lost 4 bases to trimming and J lost 8 bases; unmatched junction nucleotides: 6. Looked up from germline, CDR1 is SGHTA and CDR2 is FQGNSA. There are 15 residues in the CDR3. DNA of the CDR3: TGTGCCAGCAGCTCGTACAGGGGGCGCGATTCACCCCTCCACTTT. Residues: CASSSYRGRDSPLHF. Together with reference TRBV7-2 and TRBJ1-6, the CDR3 gives the full variable domain: GAGVSQSPSNKVTEKGKDVELRCDPISGHTALYWYRQSLGQGLEFLIYFQGNSAPDKSGLPSDRFSAERTGGSVSTLTIQRTQQEDSAVYLCASSSYRGRDSPLHFGNGTRLTVT.

This clonotype was observed a single time. The chain uses TRBV6-5 and TRBJ1-1, with D hard to call. This CDR3 contains 15 residues. CDR1 MNHEY and CDR2 SVGAGI come from the germline V gene. The V end lost 6 bases, the J end lost 4 bases, and 18 bases lay between the germline ends. The CDR3 DNA reads TGTGCCAGCAGCCCCCACCGTCGGCGGGGCACTGAAGCTTTCTTT. Translating it yields CASSPHRRRGTEAFF.

The table lists this clonotype with a few counts. The chain links TRBV27 to TRBJ1-5; D is ambiguous. Trimming pared 8 bases from V and 3 bases from J, leaving 14 bases between. This CDR3 contains 14 residues. CDR1 is MNHEY and CDR2 is SMNVEV in the germline V gene (reference sequence). The CDR3 loop is CASSRGGYNQPQHF. The CDR3 DNA is TGTGCCAGCTCTCGGGGAGGGTACAATCAGCCCCAGCATTTT.

Here the CDR3 DNA reads TGTGCCAGCACCTCTGCGGGACAGGGAGTCGAGCAGTACGTC. It is translated as CASTSAGQGVEQYV. The chain couples TRBV28 to TRBJ2-7; 9 bases line up with TRBD1. The CDR3 runs to 14 residues. Trimming removed 7 bases from V and 6 bases from J; junction bases left unmatched: 10. The germline CDR1 and CDR2 sequences are MDHEN and SYDVKM.

This chain connects TRBV11-2 to TRBJ2-2; D unresolved. The length of the CDR3 is 15 residues. Germline V gene sequence: CDR1 SGHAT, CDR2 FQNNGV. Trimming left V 5 bases short and J 3 bases short, with 13 bases between. The DNA of the CDR3 is TGTGCCAGCAGCAACGACCGGAAACACACCGGGGAGCTGTTTTTT. Encoded protein: CASSNDRKHTGELFF. Drawing the rest from reference TRBV11-2 and TRBJ2-2, the complete variable domain is EAGVAQSPRYKIIEKRQSVAFWCNPISGHATLYWYQQILGQGPKLLIQFQNNGVVDDSQLPKDRFSAERLKGVDSTLKIQPAKLEDSAVYLCASSNDRKHTGELFFGEGSRLTVL.

This clonotype occurred a few times. The V call is TRBV7-2, the J call TRBJ1-6; 8 bases map to TRBD1. V lost 4 bases to trimming and J lost 9 bases; unmatched junction nucleotides: 11. The CDR3 is 16 residues long. Germline V gene sequence: CDR1 SGHTA, CDR2 FQGNSA. CDR3 in DNA: TGTGCCAGCAGCTCGGGGGTCGGGCAGGGGGCTTCACCCCTCCACTTT. Its translation: CASSSGVGQGASPLHF.